The sequence of this T cell receptor (beta chain) was determined in a study of cytomegalovirus exposure and HLA in healthy donors. The study, taken as a whole, reports: The study dropped some indistinguishable V segments, TRBV6-2 and TRBV6-3 among them. In vitro experiments confirmed that a few CMV-associated chains were specific for CMV antigens. V- and J-gene trimming of TCR beta was linked (in a later analysis) to a missense DCLRE1C variant. Per a prior analysis, the majority of TCR beta V segments were productive roughly 90% or roughly 30% of the time.

It was with 60 Vbeta and 13 Jbeta primers that the PCR ran. Profiled with immunoSEQ multiplex PCR; TCRdb holds only in-frame clones, not every one. The sample consists of over 200,000 clones, 60% to 80% of them appearing once. Note on this clone: Its antigen is undetermined.

The V gene's germline CDR1 is SNHLY and CDR2 FYNNEI. The trim removed 4 bases at V and 6 bases at J, leaving 10 bases unmatched. This CDR3 has 15 residues. The rearrangement uses TRBV2 and TRBJ2-7, with TRBD2 identical over 9 bases. This TCR was recovered from a male donor in good health and CMV-seronegative. The sequenced sample was PBMCs. The DNA for the CDR3 is TGTGCCAGCAGTGGTGTTTTTAGCGGGAGCCTCGAGCAGTACTTC. Translation: CASSGVFSGSLEQYF.